The clone carrying this TCR beta chain appeared a single time. Its antigen is not identified. The source of the sample is a study of T cell responses to AZD1222 COVID-19 vaccine. Trimming removed 2 bases at V and 5 bases at J, with 18 bases between. This CDR3 comprises 16 residues. Germline V gives CDR1 MNHNS, CDR2 SASEGT. Overall study findings and caveats: CD4 TCRs linked to vaccination spanned spike, dominating at 160-218 and 743-854. Scientists sampled the repertoires only once the peak T cell response had passed. Spike-specific TCR breadth and depth went up after people got two AZD1222 doses. Donors were mostly white British, more females; clonal diversity possibly underestimated.

Using immunoSEQ multiplex PCR, the repertoire was profiled, and TCRdb retains in-frame clones only, with some absent. This table holds around 150,000 clones, roughly 91% found once. This TCR came from an adult who received the AZD1222 COVID-19 vaccine. The chain uses TRBV6-1 and TRBJ1-1; the D gene is possibly TRBD1 (5 bases). This specimen consisted of peripheral blood, obtained 28 days after the second AZD1222 dose. CDR3 amino acids: CASSEMGRVRNTEAFF. CDR3 nucleotides: TGTGCCAGCAGTGAAATGGGACGAGTAAGGAATACTGAAGCTTTCTTT.